What follows are 13 T cell receptor beta chains derived from one specimen sequenced in a study of T cell responses to AZD1222 COVID-19 vaccine. The repertoire was sequenced with immunoSEQ multiplex PCR; TCRdb's copy has only in-frame clones and lacks some. The sample includes fewer than 150,000 clones, approximately 92% of them seen just once. This specimen was peripheral blood, taken on day 0 of AZD1222 vaccination. Receptor source: an adult in good health.

The V call is TRBV25-1, the J call TRBJ1-4; D gene unclear. V dropped 4 bases and J dropped 7 bases, with 10 bases sitting between them. CDR3 length: 13 residues. Germline values: CDR1 MGHDK, CDR2 SYGVNS. The CDR3 spells CASSGNTREKLFF. CDR3 DNA sequence: TGTGCCAGCAGTGGTAACACACGTGAAAAACTGTTTTTT.

The chain is built from TRBV23-1 and TRBJ2-7; D gene ambiguous. TRBV23-1 belongs to the ORF category, with a function that is uncertain. The CDR3 length is 10 residues. V lost 10 bases, J lost 2 bases, and 6 bases lay in between. The CDR3: CANGTYEQYF. In DNA, the CDR3 is TGCGCCAACGGCACCTACGAGCAGTACTTC.

The chain joins TRBV4-2 to TRBJ2-3, with D hard to call. Trimming took 1 base from V and 0 from J, leaving 11 bases between them. There are 16 residues in the CDR3. Germline V gives CDR1 LGHNA, CDR2 YNFKEQ. The CDR3 is CASSQALWASTDTQYF. As DNA, the CDR3 is TGTGCCAGCAGCCAAGCCCTATGGGCGAGCACAGATACGCAGTATTTT.

This rearrangement joins TRBV7-9 to TRBJ1-2; D unresolved. V was cut by 2 bases and J by 8 bases, with 6 bases left in between. Germline CDR1 reads SEHNR; CDR2 reads FQNEAQ (reference sequence). The CDR3 loop spans 11 amino acids. The CDR3 bases are TGTGCCAGCAGCTTATTCGAGGGCTACACCTTC. Amino acids: CASSLFEGYTF.

The genes are TRBV7-6 and TRBJ2-1, with 10 nucleotides matching TRBD1. The CDR3 is 16 residues long. CDR1 is SGHVS and CDR2 is FNYEAQ in the germline V gene. J was trimmed by 8 bases and V by 0 bases; bases with no gene match: 7. The chain's CDR3 is CASSLAGQGQLDEQFF. The CDR3 DNA follows: TGTGCCAGCAGCTTAGCGGGACAGGGGCAATTGGATGAGCAGTTCTTC. The full variable domain, with the rest looked up from reference TRBV7-6 and TRBJ2-1, is GAGVSQSPRYKVTKRGQDVALRCDPISGHVSLYWYRQALGQGPEFLTYFNYEAQQDKSGLPNDRFSAERPEGSISTLTIQRTEQRDSAMYRCASSLAGQGQLDEQFFGPGTRLTVL.

The V and J genes are TRBV5-1 and TRBJ2-7; D is perhaps TRBD1 (5 bases). V lost 0 bases and J lost 4, with 5 bases in between. CDR3 size: 12 residues. Germline values: CDR1 SGHRS, CDR2 YFSETQ. In DNA form, the CDR3 reads TGCGCCAGCAGCTTGGACAGGTACGAGCAGTACTTC. Translating gives CASSLDRYEQYF. Full variable domain (rest looked up from reference TRBV5-1 and TRBJ2-7): KAGVTQTPRYLIKTRGQQVTLSCSPISGHRSVSWYQQTPGQGLQFLFEYFSETQRNKGNFPGRFSGRQFSNSRSEMNVSTLELGDSALYLCASSLDRYEQYFGPGTRLTVT.

The chain employs TRBV6-6 and TRBJ1-5, with TRBD1 matching over 8 bases. Germline lookup yields CDR1 MNHNY and CDR2 SVGAGI (reference sequence). This CDR3 spans 16 amino acids. Unmatched junction bases numbered 11, after V lost 7 bases and J lost 3 bases. The chain's CDR3 is CASTWGPGQVNQPQHF. CDR3 coding DNA: TGTGCCAGCACCTGGGGACCGGGACAGGTCAATCAGCCCCAGCATTTT.

The rearrangement joins TRBV27 to TRBJ1-3, with D perhaps matching TRBD1 (5 bases). CDR1 and CDR2 from the germline V gene are MNHEY and SMNVEV (reference sequence). CDR3 length equals 14 residues. Trimming stripped 3 bases from V and 8 bases from J, with 14 bases between. The CDR3: CASSFAGTGDTIYF. The DNA for the CDR3 is TGTGCCAGCAGTTTTGCCGGGACGGGAGACACCATATATTTT.

V is TRBV19 and J is TRBJ2-1; 8 bases agree with TRBD1. V lost 7 bases and J lost 4; bases outside the gene matches: 9. The CDR3 runs to 15 residues. The germline V gene has CDR1 LNHDA and CDR2 SQIVND (reference sequence). The CDR3 coding sequence is TGTGCCAGTACCACACGCTGGACAGGGTACAATGAGCAGTTCTTC. Protein sequence: CASTTRWTGYNEQFF. The full variable domain, completed using reference TRBV19 and TRBJ2-1, is DGGITQSPKYLFRKEGQNVTLSCEQNLNHDAMYWYRQDPGQGLRLIYYSQIVNDFQKGDIAEGYSVSREKKESFPLTVTSAQKNPTAFYLCASTTRWTGYNEQFFGPGTRLTVL.

The chain combines TRBV9 with TRBJ2-2, with D hard to call. This CDR3 is built from 12 residues. The germline V gene encodes CDR1 SGDLS and CDR2 YYNGEE. V dropped 5 bases and J dropped 6 bases, with 8 bases sitting between them. CDR3: CASRKGSGELFF. CDR3 nucleotides: TGTGCCAGCAGAAAGGGCTCCGGGGAGCTGTTTTTT.

This chain uses TRBV5-1 with TRBJ2-3; 7 bases are shared with TRBD2. The CDR3 has 16 amino acids. The V gene end was trimmed by 4 bases and the J gene end by 3 bases; junction bases not matched to a gene: 11. CDR1 and CDR2 (germline): SGHRS, YFSETQ. This chain's CDR3 is CASSPAFGGETDTQYF. CDR3 in DNA: TGCGCCAGCAGCCCAGCGTTTGGGGGGGAAACAGATACGCAGTATTTT.

The rearrangement links TRBV9 to TRBJ1-3, with 7 bases identical to TRBD1. CDR3 size: 14 residues. V was clipped by 6 bases and J by 3 bases; unmatched bases: 6. From germline, CDR1 is SGDLS and CDR2 YYNGEE. The CDR3 DNA sequence: TGTGCCAGCAACCCCCGGACAGGTGGAAACACCATATATTTT. It yields the protein CASNPRTGGNTIYF.

V gene TRBV24-1 combines with J gene TRBJ1-1; D is unresolved. Trimming removed 12 bases from V and 2 bases from J, with 6 bases in between. The CDR3 is made up of 10 amino acids. Germline V lookup: CDR1 KGHDR, CDR2 SFDVKD. The CDR3 DNA follows: TGTGCCTCTAGTAACACTGAAGCTTTCTTT. It encodes CASSNTEAFF.